This TCR beta chain was sequenced in a study of cytomegalovirus exposure and HLA in healthy donors. Study-wide results and caveats: According to the study, around 180 TCR beta chains were cytomegalovirus-associated. Most of the TCR beta V segments (in an earlier analysis) were productive either about 87% or about 30% of the time.

A word on this clone: Its antigen is still unknown.

The germline V gene encodes CDR1 MNHNS and CDR2 SASEGT. V was pared by 4 bases and J by 0 bases, with 10 bases of the junction left unmatched. CDR3 length: 17 residues. PCR employed 60 Vbeta and 13 Jbeta primers. TCRdb's table, derived via immunoSEQ multiplex PCR, lists solely in-frame clones and lacks some. In the table there are 150,000 or so clones, 80% of which are singletons. This TCR was recovered from a man aged 50 or older in good health and CMV-seronegative. Material for sequencing was PBMCs. J is TRBJ1-2 and V is TRBV6-1; TRBD1 matches at 8 bases. CDR3 loop: CASSAPPTGGTNYGYTF. In DNA form, the CDR3 reads TGTGCCAGCAGTGCGCCACCTACAGGGGGGACTAACTATGGCTACACCTTC.